This passage covers 9 T cell receptor gamma chains from one sample sequenced in a study of gamma-delta T cells after stem cell transplantation (dated by TCRdb to the mid-2010s). The library was obtained by RT-PCR. Instrument used: Illumina MiSeq. TCRdb reanalyzed the public reads with the CATT caller, and identical DNA sequences were merged afterwards. The sample data list approximately 3,500 gamma-chain clones, and nearly 5% of these were observed just once. Over 20% of the sample belongs to the ten largest clones. Material for sequencing was gamma-delta T cells. The source is a human donor. It is not recorded whose cells these are; they may come from a transplant donor.

In this sample, this clone turned up a few times. A much larger clone is a single base away; this may be a read error. This CDR3 reads CATWDGHYKKLF. The CDR3 bases are TGTGCCACCTGGGATGGGCACTATAAGAAACTCTTT. The chain employs TRGV4 and TRGJ1 or TRGJ2. J gave up 7 bases and V 0 bases, and 3 bases lay outside the gene matches. Germline CDR1 is EGSTGY and CDR2 is YDSYTSSV. The length of the CDR3 is 12 residues.

Relative to its sample, this clone is large. Other DNA sequences in this sample translate to the same CDR3. The rearrangement uses TRGV5 and TRGJ1 or TRGJ2. Germline-derived CDR1 and CDR2 are VINAFY and YDVSNSKD. Trimming at V came to 0 bases and at J to 8 bases, leaving 4 bases not matched to a gene. CDR3 length: 12 residues. The CDR3 reads CATWDRLDKKLF. For the CDR3, the DNA is TGTGCCACCTGGGACAGGCTCGATAAGAAACTCTTT.

The chain links TRGV9 to TRGJP. After removal of 2 bases from V and 9 bases from J, the junction contained 13 bases not matched to a gene. CDR3 length equals 18 residues. Germline V CDR1 and CDR2: GITISATS, ISYDGTV (reference sequence). In DNA form, the CDR3 reads TGTGCCTTGTGGGAGGCGTACCCCGGTGGGTTGGGCAAAAAAATCAAGGTATTT. Translation: CALWEAYPGGLGKKIKVF.

This clone was seen only a few times. The V and J genes are TRGV9 and TRGJP. The junction had 6 bases not matched to a gene; V was cut back by 0 bases and J by 4 bases. In germline, CDR1 is GITISATS, CDR2 ISYDGTV (reference sequence). This CDR3 has 18 amino acids. For the CDR3, the DNA is TGTGCCTTGTGGGAGGTGCAATACCAAGAGTTGGGCAAAAAAATCAAGGTATTT. It is translated as CALWEVQYQELGKKIKVF.

This clone was detected a few times. One base away lies a much larger clone, so this may be a sequencing read error. The V gene is TRGV4, the J gene TRGJ1 or TRGJ2. V dropped 0 bases and J dropped 9; count of bases not matched to a gene: 2. Germline V lookup: CDR1 EGSTGY, CDR2 YDSYTSSV. The CDR3 length is 11 residues. The CDR3 sequence is CATWDGFKKLF. The CDR3 region has the DNA TGTGCCACCTGGGATGGGTTTAAGAAACTCTTT.

A few counts support this clone. Only one base separates this from a far larger clonotype, so it likely reflects a read error. Other DNA sequences from this sample encode an identical CDR3 as well. The chain has TRGV9 and TRGJP. This CDR3 spans 16 amino acids. CDR1 is GITISATS and CDR2 is ISYDGTV in the germline V gene (reference sequence). CDR3 bases: TGTGCCTTGTGGGAGGTGCAAGGGTTGGGCAAAAAAATCAAGGTATTT. Translation: CALWEVQGLGKKIKVF.

This clone is deemed medium-sized (0.01 to 0.1%). In the same sample, other DNA sequences code for this CDR3. The chain has TRGV9 and TRGJP. The V gene's germline CDR1 is GITISATS and CDR2 ISYDGTV (reference sequence). This CDR3 spans 16 amino acids. Losses at the gene ends were 0 bases for V and 6 bases for J; bases not matched to a gene: 2. The DNA of the CDR3 is TGTGCCTTGTGGGAGGTGATAGAGTTGGGCAAAAAAATCAAGGTATTT. It translates to CALWEVIELGKKIKVF.

Comment on this clone: A junction end diverges from the germline sequence, so it may reflect a read error. The CDR3 DNA follows: TGTGCCATGTGGGAGGTCAATAAGAAACTCTTT. Protein product: CAMWEVNKKLF. The chain links TRGV9 to TRGJ1 or TRGJ2. The CDR3 is 11 amino acids. Germline-derived CDR1 and CDR2 are GITISATS and ISYDGTV (reference sequence).

The chain has TRGV9 and TRGJP. The CDR3 runs 18 residues. Per the germline V gene, CDR1 is GITISATS and CDR2 is ISYDGTV (reference sequence). The trim removed 1 base at V and 4 bases at J, leaving 7 bases unmatched. CDR3 protein: CALWEVLTQELGKKIKVF. The CDR3 nucleotides are TGTGCCTTGTGGGAGGTCCTCACCCAAGAGTTGGGCAAAAAAATCAAGGTATTT.